The clone carrying this T cell receptor beta chain showed up just a few times. Its antigen is unknown. Measured with immunoSEQ multiplex PCR; TCRdb has only the in-frame clones, and not every one. The table shows 65,000 to 95,000 clones, with under 80% occurring only once. This record belongs to a study of vaccination effects on CD4 cells after COVID-19. V shed 5 bases and J shed 4 bases, with 17 bases lying between them. CDR3 length equals 14 residues. Germline assignment: CDR1 SQVTM and CDR2 ANQGSEA. Antigen-specific CD4+ T cells were first expanded with viral peptide pools by the ViraFEST assay and only then sequenced. Culture lasted about ten days before CD4+ T cell isolation. Participants each got two BNT162b2 or mRNA-1273 vaccine doses.

The sequencing used CD4+ T cells from PBMCs cultured with HCoV-OC43 spike peptides, collected after COVID-19 vaccination. Subset specified: HCoV-OC43 spike overlapping peptide pool stimulation. The chain couples TRBV29-1 to TRBJ1-2; no clear D. The sequence derives from a human donor who received a COVID-19 vaccine. The CDR3 is CSVRGVSTSYGYTF. CDR3 bases: TGCAGCGTTCGTGGGGTCAGCACATCCTATGGCTACACCTTC.